The 31 T cell receptor beta chains below were found in one sample sequenced in a study of T-cell memory formation after mild COVID-19. TCRdb re-derived calls from the 5' RACE reads in MiXCR, one entry per CDR3 protein. This table holds about 180,000 distinct CDR3 sequences, less than 20% found once. The sequencing sample was made of PBMCs or a T cell subset sorted from them (not recorded which). The receptor source for this set is a man younger than 30 who had mild COVID-19 (a few samples of this study predate the infection). Cell type and time point are not known.

The V call is TRBV24-1, the J call TRBJ2-5; 9 bases are shared with TRBD2. The V segment lost 3 bases and the J segment 2 bases; nucleotides outside the gene matches: 12. CDR1 KGHDR and CDR2 SFDVKD come from the germline V gene. This CDR3 contains 18 residues. CDR3 nucleotides: TGTGCCACCAGTGATACCCTTTCAAGTAGCGGGGGACAAGAGACCCAGTACTTC. Its protein is CATSDTLSSSGGQETQYF.

This chain connects TRBV5-5 to TRBJ1-1; D gene ambiguous. The CDR3 has 14 amino acids. V lost 5 bases, J lost 1 base, and 12 bases lay in between. CDR1 is SGHKS and CDR2 is YYEKEE in the germline V gene (reference sequence). CDR3 coding DNA: TGTGCCAGCAGTGCCCGCGCGGGGAACACTGAAGCTTTCTTT. This codes for CASSARAGNTEAFF. Based on the CDR3 plus reference TRBV5-5 and TRBJ1-1, the full variable domain is DAGVTQSPTHLIKTRGQQVTLRCSPISGHKSVSWYQQVLGQGPQFIFQYYEKEERGRGNFPDRFSARQFPNYSSELNVNALLLGDSALYLCASSARAGNTEAFFGQGTRLTVV.

The CDR3 loop reads CASRAGTGRLTRPNYGYTF. CDR3 DNA: TGTGCCAGCAGAGCCGGGACAGGGAGGTTAACGCGGCCTAACTATGGCTACACCTTC. This chain links TRBV7-9 with TRBJ1-2, with TRBD1 identical over 9 bases. The CDR3 runs 19 residues. V lost 6 bases to trimming and J lost 0 bases; unmatched junction nucleotides: 17. Germline CDR1 and CDR2: SEHNR and FQNEAQ (reference sequence).

This rearrangement joins TRBV7-2 to TRBJ1-1; D call uncertain. The germline V and J ends were trimmed by 8 bases and 8 bases, with 18 bases remaining between them. Germline V gene data show CDR1 as SGHTA and CDR2 as FQGNSA. CDR3 size: 13 residues. The CDR3 spells CASPLAGSEEAFF. The CDR3, as DNA: TGTGCCAGCCCCCTCGCAGGTTCAGAAGAAGCTTTCTTT.

This clonotype was detected a few times. The chain combines TRBV6-2 or TRBV6-3 with TRBJ2-7; possible D gene TRBD1, 6 bases. CDR3 length equals 13 residues. V lost 6 bases and J lost 5, with 14 bases in between. Germline values: CDR1 MNHEY, CDR2 SVGEGT. The CDR3 loop is CASSSRGGNEQYF. The DNA for the CDR3 is TGTGCCAGCAGCTCCAGGGGCGGCAACGAGCAGTACTTC.

The table lists this clonotype with many counts. The chain has TRBV5-5 and TRBJ2-7, with 8 bases fitting TRBD1. From germline, CDR1 is SGHKS and CDR2 YYEKEE (reference sequence). Germline trimming cut 4 bases from V and 4 bases from J; bases unmatched to any gene: 7. The CDR3 runs 14 residues. CDR3 sequence reads: CASSRGQGAYEQYF. The CDR3 bases are TGTGCCAGCAGCCGGGGGCAGGGGGCTTACGAGCAGTACTTC.

V is TRBV7-2 and J is TRBJ2-3; D unclear. V was shortened by 5 bases and J by 9 bases, with 12 bases between the two germline ends. Germline CDR1 reads SGHTA; CDR2 reads FQGNSA. CDR3 length equals 12 residues. The CDR3 here is CASSRERQTQYF. DNA for the CDR3: TGTGCCAGCAGCCGAGAGAGGCAAACGCAGTATTTT. The entire variable domain, with the rest obtained from reference TRBV7-2 and TRBJ2-3, is as follows: GAGVSQSPSNKVTEKGKDVELRCDPISGHTALYWYRQSLGQGLEFLIYFQGNSAPDKSGLPSDRFSAERTGGSVSTLTIQRTQQEDSAVYLCASSRERQTQYFGPGTRLTVL.

J is TRBJ2-1 and V is TRBV7-2, with 11 bases that match TRBD2. CDR3 length equals 13 residues. V lost 8 bases to trimming and J lost 9 bases; unmatched junction nucleotides: 6. Germline V gene lookup returns CDR1 SGHTA and CDR2 FQGNSA. Here the CDR3 reads CASHSGGAGEQFF. CDR3 sequence (DNA): TGTGCCAGCCATAGCGGGGGGGCAGGTGAGCAGTTCTTC. The full variable domain, rest sourced from reference TRBV7-2 and TRBJ2-1, is GAGVSQSPSNKVTEKGKDVELRCDPISGHTALYWYRQSLGQGLEFLIYFQGNSAPDKSGLPSDRFSAERTGGSVSTLTIQRTQQEDSAVYLCASHSGGAGEQFFGPGTRLTVL.

This clonotype was seen a handful of times. The chain joins TRBV20-1 to TRBJ1-1; D not certain. The germline V gene encodes CDR1 DFQATT and CDR2 SNEGSKA (reference sequence). V lost 0 bases to trimming and J lost 6 bases, with 5 bases between them. The CDR3 consists of 11 residues. Here the CDR3 DNA reads TGCAGTGCTAGAGAGTTCGCTGAAGCTTTCTTT. Amino acid sequence: CSAREFAEAFF.

The V and J genes are TRBV9 and TRBJ2-3; the D gene could be TRBD1 or TRBD2 (6 bases each). In germline, CDR1 is SGDLS, CDR2 YYNGEE. V was clipped by 7 bases and J by 4 bases, with 16 bases between them. The CDR3 totals 14 residues. In DNA form, the CDR3 reads TGTGCCAGCGGCTTGGGGGGCCCGTCAGATACGCAGTATTTT. Its translation: CASGLGGPSDTQYF.

The chain carries TRBV7-6 and TRBJ2-5; perhaps TRBD2 as D (6 bases). The CDR3 covers 14 residues. V dropped 8 bases and J dropped 0 bases, with 13 bases sitting between them. Looked up from germline, CDR1 is SGHVS and CDR2 is FNYEAQ. Here the CDR3 reads CASGGVGNQETQYF. The CDR3 coding sequence is TGTGCCAGCGGAGGGGTGGGAAACCAAGAGACCCAGTACTTC.

In this sample, this clonotype turned up once. This rearrangement joins TRBV4-3 to TRBJ2-5, with D uncertain. The CDR3 has 14 residues. CDR1 and CDR2 from the germline V gene are LGHNA and YSLEER. V was shortened by 2 bases and J by 4 bases, with 11 bases between the two germline ends. The CDR3, as DNA: TGCGCCAGCAGCCAATTAGGGCGGATAGAGACCCAGTACTTC. As protein: CASSQLGRIETQYF.

The rearrangement links TRBV10-3 to TRBJ1-1; D gene unclear. The germline V gene encodes CDR1 ENHRY and CDR2 SYGVKD. The V end lost 6 bases, the J end lost 2 bases, and 10 bases lay between the germline ends. This CDR3 comprises 13 residues. The CDR3 loop reads CAISAAINTEAFF. The CDR3 coding sequence is TGTGCCATCAGCGCTGCCATTAACACTGAAGCTTTCTTT.

This chain uses TRBV6-2 or TRBV6-3 with TRBJ1-5; D remains unclear. V gave up 2 bases and J gave up 1 base, with 15 bases separating them. The CDR3 is 17 amino acids. Germline V lookup: CDR1 MNHEY, CDR2 SVGEGT. The CDR3 region is CASSYPDGSASNQPQHF. CDR3 DNA: TGTGCCAGCAGTTACCCCGATGGATCGGCGAGCAATCAGCCCCAGCATTTT.

The CDR3 spells CASSRTRFEAFF. The CDR3 nucleotides read TGTGCCAGCAGCCGTACCAGGTTCGAAGCTTTCTTT. This chain links TRBV7-3 with TRBJ1-1; D uncertain. CDR3 length equals 12 residues. Trimming cost V 5 bases and J 8 bases, with 12 bases left between them. The germline gives CDR1 SGHTA, CDR2 FQGTGA.

V is TRBV7-2 and J is TRBJ2-1; D is unresolved. With 6 bases removed from V and 8 bases from J, the gap between germline ends came to 14 bases. The CDR3 runs to 13 residues. The germline V gene has CDR1 SGHTA and CDR2 FQGNSA. CDR3 nucleotides: TGTGCCAGCAGTCGGGTCGGAGCGTATGAGCAGTTCTTC. Translating gives CASSRVGAYEQFF.

The V gene is TRBV20-1, the J gene TRBJ1-5; maybe TRBD1 (5 bases). Trimming stripped 0 bases from V and 4 bases from J, with 10 bases between. Germline CDR1 is DFQATT and CDR2 is SNEGSKA (reference sequence). CDR3 length equals 14 residues. The CDR3 nucleotides are TGCAGTGCTAGAGACCGGGACGTGAATCAGCCCCAGCATTTT. Translated: CSARDRDVNQPQHF.

The rearrangement links TRBV6-5 to TRBJ1-4; 11 bases match TRBD1. The germline CDR1 and CDR2 sequences are MNHEY and SVGAGI. J was trimmed by 0 bases and V by 2 bases; bases with no gene match: 2. CDR3 length: 17 amino acids. The CDR3 bases are TGTGCCAGCAGTTACGTGGGACAGGGGGCAACTAATGAAAAACTGTTTTTT. Protein product: CASSYVGQGATNEKLFF.

This clonotype came up many times. In DNA form, the CDR3 reads TGTGCCAGCAGCCAAGGATTAGCGGGGGGGGCTGGAAATGAGCAGTTCTTC. Its protein is CASSQGLAGGAGNEQFF. The rearrangement links TRBV4-2 to TRBJ2-1; 11 bases agree with TRBD2. The V gene's germline CDR1 is LGHNA and CDR2 YNFKEQ. V trimming: 1 base; J trimming: 7 bases; junction bases outside the gene matches: 9. The CDR3 sequence is 17 residues long.

This clonotype occurred many times. The chain has TRBV14 and TRBJ2-7; 9 bases are shared with TRBD2. CDR1 is SGHDN, CDR2 FVKESK, per germline. The V segment lost 4 bases and the J segment 5 bases; nucleotides outside the gene matches: 3. The CDR3 spans 13 residues. CDR3 in DNA: TGTGCCAGCAGCCGGACTAGCGCCCACGAGCAGTACTTC. Protein sequence: CASSRTSAHEQYF.

The chain is built from TRBV11-2 and TRBJ1-1; D gene ambiguous. The germline CDR1 and CDR2 sequences are SGHAT and FQNNGV. The CDR3 is made up of 13 amino acids. The V and J ends lost 2 bases and 1 base respectively, with 5 bases between them. CDR3 in DNA: TGTGCCAGCAGCTTATACCAGAACACTGAAGCTTTCTTT. This translates into CASSLYQNTEAFF.

The V call is TRBV7-8, the J call TRBJ2-2; 9 nucleotides agree with TRBD1. This CDR3 comprises 17 residues. Germline assignment: CDR1 SGHVS and CDR2 FQNEAQ. Germline trimming cut 1 base from V and 6 bases from J; bases unmatched to any gene: 9. In DNA form, the CDR3 reads TGTGCCAGCAGCTTAGGGGGGGGGACAGGGCAATCCGGGGAGCTGTTTTTT. Amino acids: CASSLGGGTGQSGELFF.

The table lists this clonotype with many counts. CDR3 sequence (DNA): TGTGCCAGCAGTTTCAGACTAGCCGGGGAGCTGTTTTTT. Protein sequence: CASSFRLAGELFF. The V call is TRBV27, the J call TRBJ2-2; a possible D gene is TRBD2 (6 bases). Germline values: CDR1 MNHEY, CDR2 SMNVEV (reference sequence). This CDR3 has 13 amino acids. V lost 3 bases, J lost 6 bases, and 8 bases lay in between.

The chain recombines TRBV11-2 with TRBJ2-3; either TRBD1 or TRBD2 may supply D (6 bases each). Germline CDR1 is SGHAT and CDR2 is FQNNGV. The ends were cut back, 4 bases at V and 5 bases at J, with 19 bases in the middle. There are 16 residues in the CDR3. The CDR3 here is CASSSLPGAGGDTQYF. In nucleotides, the CDR3 is TGTGCCAGCAGCTCCCTTCCGGGGGCTGGGGGAGATACGCAGTATTTT.

This chain joins TRBV4-2 and TRBJ2-1, with D unclear. V was pared by 3 bases and J by 2 bases, with 11 bases between. The CDR3 runs to 15 residues. Germline V gene sequence: CDR1 LGHNA, CDR2 YNFKEQ. CDR3 sequence: CASSHPDGTYNEQFF. In DNA, the CDR3 is TGTGCCAGCAGCCATCCGGACGGCACCTACAATGAGCAGTTCTTC.

This clonotype has more than one count but fewer than ten. The chain is built from TRBV7-2 and TRBJ1-1; 7 bases fit TRBD1. Germline assignment: CDR1 SGHTA and CDR2 FQGNSA. This CDR3 comprises 14 residues. Losses at the gene ends were 0 bases for V and 4 bases for J; bases not matched to a gene: 2. CDR3 residues: CASSLAGQITEAFF. CDR3 DNA sequence: TGTGCCAGCAGCTTAGCGGGACAGATCACTGAAGCTTTCTTT. Together with reference TRBV7-2 and TRBJ1-1, the CDR3 gives the full variable domain: GAGVSQSPSNKVTEKGKDVELRCDPISGHTALYWYRQSLGQGLEFLIYFQGNSAPDKSGLPSDRFSAERTGGSVSTLTIQRTQQEDSAVYLCASSLAGQITEAFFGQGTRLTVV.

The chain employs TRBV30 and TRBJ2-2, with TRBD1 identical over 9 bases. Trimming removed 2 bases from V and 4 bases from J; junction bases left unmatched: 11. The CDR3 runs 17 residues. Germline lookup yields CDR1 GTSNPN and CDR2 SVGIG (reference sequence). CDR3 coding DNA: TGTGCCTGGAGTCCGGACAGGGGCTCTCCCTTCACCGGGGAGCTGTTTTTT. Amino acid sequence: CAWSPDRGSPFTGELFF.

In its sample, this clonotype was seen a few times. The chain carries TRBV6-5 and TRBJ1-2; 9 nucleotides agree with TRBD1. The germline V gene has CDR1 MNHEY and CDR2 SVGAGI. Trimming took 4 bases from V and 6 from J; bases not matched to a gene: 12. CDR3 length equals 16 residues. The CDR3 DNA sequence: TGTGCCAGCAGTTTGGGACAGGGAACACTACTTCATGGCTACACCTTC. Residues: CASSLGQGTLLHGYTF.

This clonotype qualifies as medium-sized. The V call is TRBV5-1, the J call TRBJ2-7; 8 bases line up with TRBD1. The CDR3 is 14 amino acids. The germline CDR1 and CDR2 sequences are SGHRS and YFSETQ. CDR3 bases: TGCGCCAGCAGCTTGACCTCCGGGACAGGCACATTGTTCGTC. Its protein product is CASSLTSGTGTLFV.

This clonotype was observed many times. This chain links TRBV5-1 with TRBJ2-4; 7 nucleotides agree with TRBD1. Germline CDR1 and CDR2: SGHRS and YFSETQ. V lost 0 bases and J lost 8; bases outside the gene matches: 8. The CDR3 is 15 amino acids. This CDR3 is CASSLEVGTVDIQYF. Here the CDR3 DNA reads TGCGCCAGCAGCTTGGAGGTCGGGACAGTTGACATTCAGTACTTC.

This clonotype showed up just a few times. This chain connects TRBV3-1 to TRBJ2-1; D is unresolved. This CDR3 is built from 11 residues. V shed 5 bases and J shed 9 bases, with 8 bases lying between them. Germline V lookup: CDR1 LGHDT, CDR2 YNNKEL (reference sequence). CDR3 bases: TGTGCCAGCAGCAACTTGGGTGAGCAGTTCTTC. Translated: CASSNLGEQFF.